The next 14 T cell receptor beta chains were all read from a single sample in a study of blood T cell repertoires in COVID-19. Method: immunoSEQ multiplex PCR; TCRdb's copy keeps in-frame clones and lacks some. This table has just over 300,000 clones, approximately 90% appearing once. What was sequenced was PBMCs or T cells enriched from blood (not recorded which). All receptors derive from a woman between 40 and 50 years old who had recovered from COVID-19.

This chain links TRBV27 with TRBJ2-3, with a weak D call TRBD1 (6 bases). This CDR3 region has 15 residues. V gave up 5 bases and J gave up 2 bases, with 14 bases separating them. Germline V gene sequence: CDR1 MNHEY, CDR2 SMNVEV (reference sequence). The CDR3 nucleotides read TGTGCCAGCAGTCGTCAGGACAGACCCACAGATACGCAGTATTTT. This encodes CASSRQDRPTDTQYF.

V is TRBV9 and J is TRBJ2-2, with 8 positions matching TRBD2. The CDR3 runs to 16 residues. Germline CDR1 is SGDLS and CDR2 is YYNGEE. The V and J ends lost 0 bases and 4 bases, in that order; junction bases with no gene match: 5. In DNA, the CDR3 is TGTGCCAGCAGCGTAGGTAGCGGGGCAAGCACCGGGGAGCTGTTTTTT. Translation gives CASSVGSGASTGELFF.

This clone has more than one count but fewer than ten. This rearrangement joins TRBV6-6 to TRBJ2-7; 11 nucleotides agree with TRBD1. J lost 5 bases, V lost 4 bases, and 1 base had no gene match. Per the germline V gene, CDR1 is MNHNY and CDR2 is SVGAGI (reference sequence). This CDR3 comprises 13 residues. CDR3 nucleotides: TGTGCCAGCAGTTGGGACAGGGGGGACGAGCAGTACTTC. Protein: CASSWDRGDEQYF.

The chain has TRBV4-2 and TRBJ2-3, with TRBD2 identical over 8 bases. Germline trimming cut 1 base from V and 5 bases from J; bases unmatched to any gene: 5. The germline V gene encodes CDR1 LGHNA and CDR2 YNFKEQ. CDR3 length: 15 amino acids. The CDR3 reads CASSQGWSGGDTQYF. The CDR3 DNA reads TGTGCCAGCAGCCAAGGGTGGAGCGGGGGAGATACGCAGTATTTT.

This rearrangement joins TRBV28 to TRBJ2-7; 15 bases line up with TRBD2. This CDR3 region has 18 residues. CDR1 is MDHEN, CDR2 SYDVKM, per germline. Trimming removed 4 bases from V and 4 bases from J; junction bases left unmatched: 11. CDR3 DNA: TGTGCCAGCAGTTCCCCGGGACTAGCGGGGGGCCGGCGATACGAGCAGTACTTC. Residues: CASSSPGLAGGRRYEQYF.

This chain joins TRBV7-9 and TRBJ2-1; TRBD2 is a possible D gene (5 bases). This CDR3 comprises 14 residues. Per the germline V gene, CDR1 is SEHNR and CDR2 is FQNEAQ (reference sequence). V was shortened by 6 bases and J by 4 bases, with 13 bases between the two germline ends. The DNA for the CDR3 is TGTGCCAGCAGAGACCACGGGATTTACAATGAGCAGTTCTTC. Encoded protein: CASRDHGIYNEQFF.

V and J are TRBV27 and TRBJ1-5; D might be TRBD1 (5 bases). The CDR3 is 15 amino acids. V lost 5 bases and J lost 0, with 11 bases in between. Per germline, CDR1 MNHEY and CDR2 SMNVEV (reference sequence). This chain's CDR3 is CASSRTGYSNQPQHF. CDR3 bases: TGTGCCAGCAGTAGAACAGGTTATAGCAATCAGCCCCAGCATTTT.

The gene calls are TRBV6-5 and TRBJ1-2; D is uncertain. Trimming cost V 2 bases and J 6 bases, with 10 bases left between them. The germline V gene encodes CDR1 MNHEY and CDR2 SVGAGI. The CDR3 extends over 13 amino acids. CDR3 DNA sequence: TGTGCCAGCAGTTACCAAGCCCGGGATGGCTACACCTTC. This translates into CASSYQARDGYTF.

The rearrangement joins TRBV27 to TRBJ2-1; TRBD2 matches 8 bases. Germline V gene sequence: CDR1 MNHEY, CDR2 SMNVEV (reference sequence). Trimming at V came to 4 bases and at J to 4 bases, leaving 9 bases not matched to a gene. CDR3 length: 16 amino acids. The CDR3, as DNA: TGTGCCAGCAGTTCCCCGAGGCGGGGGGTTTACAATGAGCAGTTCTTC. It encodes CASSSPRRGVYNEQFF.

V and J are TRBV4-3 and TRBJ2-3; D remains ambiguous. CDR1 LGHNA and CDR2 YSLEER come from the germline V gene. V lost 1 base and J lost 5, with 16 bases in between. The CDR3 sequence is 16 residues long. CDR3: CASSQALRISQDTQYF. In DNA, the CDR3 is TGCGCCAGCAGCCAAGCCCTACGGATTAGCCAAGATACGCAGTATTTT.

The chain combines TRBV12-3 or TRBV12-4 with TRBJ1-1, with no clear D. CDR3 size: 13 residues. Trimming took off 6 bases at V and 4 bases at J, with 12 bases between the two ends. The chain's CDR3 is CASSPGRPTEAFF. CDR3 nucleotides: TGTGCCAGCAGCCCGGGAAGACCCACTGAAGCTTTCTTT.

The chain links TRBV7-6 to TRBJ2-5; unclear D gene. V lost 5 bases to trimming and J lost 5 bases, with 15 bases between them. Germline V gene data show CDR1 as SGHVS and CDR2 as FNYEAQ. There are 14 residues in the CDR3. The CDR3: CASSRTLGSETQYF. CDR3 nucleotide sequence: TGTGCCAGCAGCCGAACGCTGGGCTCGGAGACCCAGTACTTC.

This clone was found once. The chain combines TRBV11-2 with TRBJ2-2, with D possibly matching TRBD2 (6 bases). The CDR3 extends over 18 amino acids. Germline CDR1 is SGHAT and CDR2 is FQNNGV. Trimming took 5 bases from V and 0 from J, leaving 19 bases between them. The CDR3 loop is CASSPAGTYAANTGELFF. The CDR3 coding sequence is TGTGCCAGCAGCCCAGCGGGCACCTACGCTGCGAACACCGGGGAGCTGTTTTTT.

The V call is TRBV19, the J call TRBJ2-3; 8 positions match TRBD2. This CDR3 spans 14 amino acids. Trimming cost V 7 bases and J 4 bases; bases outside gene matches: 7. Germline-derived CDR1 and CDR2 are LNHDA and SQIVND (reference sequence). CDR3 sequence reads: CASTISGDADTQYF. The CDR3 nucleotides are TGTGCCAGTACCATTAGCGGGGACGCAGATACGCAGTATTTT.